A single TCR beta chain is shown here with its context. The source of the sample is a study of cytomegalovirus exposure and HLA in healthy donors. At the level of the study: Samples from HLA-typed donors yielded about 86 million unique TCRs in an early data release.

Vbeta (60) and Jbeta (13) primers were used in the PCR. Sequencing was performed with immunoSEQ multiplex PCR; in TCRdb, only in-frame clones are kept and a portion is missing. The sample shows some 160,000 clones, approximately 80% of them seen only once. The sample was PBMCs. The clonotype was recovered from a man aged 18 to 29 in good health and CMV-seronegative.

CDR3 sequence (DNA): TGTGCCAGCAGCTCGCCTATGGGGGCCATGAACTATGGCTACACCTTC. Amino acid sequence: CASSSPMGAMNYGYTF. The chain uses TRBV5-4 and TRBJ1-2, with a weak D call TRBD1 (6 bases). The CDR3 is 16 residues long. Per the germline V gene, CDR1 is SGHNT and CDR2 is YYREEE (reference sequence). V lost 3 bases, J lost 2 bases, and 17 bases lay in between.